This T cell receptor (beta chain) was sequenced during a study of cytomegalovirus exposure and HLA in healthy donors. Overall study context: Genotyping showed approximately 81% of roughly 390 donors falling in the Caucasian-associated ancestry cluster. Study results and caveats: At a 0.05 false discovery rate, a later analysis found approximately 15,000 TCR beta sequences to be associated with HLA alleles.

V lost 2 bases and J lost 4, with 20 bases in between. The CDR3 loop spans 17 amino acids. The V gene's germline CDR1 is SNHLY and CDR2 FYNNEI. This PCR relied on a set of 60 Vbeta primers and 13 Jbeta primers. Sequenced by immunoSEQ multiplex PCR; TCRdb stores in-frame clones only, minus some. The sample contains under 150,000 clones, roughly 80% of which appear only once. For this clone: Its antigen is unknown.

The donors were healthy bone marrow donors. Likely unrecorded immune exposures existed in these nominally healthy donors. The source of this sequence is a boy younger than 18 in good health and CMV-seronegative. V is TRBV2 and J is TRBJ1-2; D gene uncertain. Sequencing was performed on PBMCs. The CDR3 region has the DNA TGTGCCAGCAGTGAACCCGACTATGAAGGACGCGGCTATGGCTACACCTTC. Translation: CASSEPDYEGRGYGYTF.